This T cell receptor (beta chain) was obtained from a study of T cells in Graves' hyperthyroidism and ophthalmopathy. In the study overall: Peripheral blood specimens were obtained at initial diagnosis, prior to any treatment.

Germline loops: CDR1 GTSNPN, CDR2 SVGIG (reference sequence). J was trimmed by 8 bases and V by 4 bases; bases with no gene match: 11. This CDR3 comprises 14 residues. Orbital computed tomography and thyroid ultrasound, together with serum TRAb and thyroxine and clinical symptoms, were used for diagnoses. It was 8 to 10 ml of fresh peripheral blood that supplied the PBMCs. Amplification of TCR beta CDR3 regions was performed using RNA transcripts as template. The study used the HTBI primer set for a first-round RT-PCR of the TCR CDR3. TCRdb re-analysed the multiplex PCR reads in MiXCR, keeping a single row per CDR3 protein. The data hold about 180,000 distinct CDR3 sequences, with roughly 10% observed a single time. On this clonotype: The target antigen is unknown.

Study-wide findings and caveats: Blood also contained most expanded thyroid clonotypes above 0.001.

V gene TRBV30 combines with J gene TRBJ2-1; 7 bases agree with TRBD1. The sequenced material came from blood. The origin of this receptor is a woman in her late teens or twenties with Graves' hyperthyroidism that later progressed to Graves' ophthalmopathy. The CDR3 nucleotides read TGTGCCTGGAATCTAGTAAGAGGGGGCGATGAGCAGTTCTTC. It translates to CAWNLVRGGDEQFF.